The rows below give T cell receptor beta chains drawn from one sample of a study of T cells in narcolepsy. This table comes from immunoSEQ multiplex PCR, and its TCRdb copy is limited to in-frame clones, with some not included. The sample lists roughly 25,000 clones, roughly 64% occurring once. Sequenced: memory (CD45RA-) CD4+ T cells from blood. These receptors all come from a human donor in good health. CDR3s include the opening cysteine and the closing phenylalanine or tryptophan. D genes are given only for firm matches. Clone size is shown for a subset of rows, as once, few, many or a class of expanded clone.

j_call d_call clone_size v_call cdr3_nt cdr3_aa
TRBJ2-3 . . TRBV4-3 TGCGCCAGCAGCCAAGAAATAGGTACCGGGGGTACGCAGTATTTT CASSQEIGTGGTQYF
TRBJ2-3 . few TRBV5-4 TGTGCCAGCAGCTCGCTCGAAGATACGCAGTATTTT CASSSLEDTQYF
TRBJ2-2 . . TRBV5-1 TGCGCCAGCAGCTACGGGGACTCCACGACCGGGGAGCTGTTTTTT CASSYGDSTTGELFF
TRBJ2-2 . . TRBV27 TGTGCCAGCAGTTTTAGGTCGAACACCGGGGAGCTGTTTTTT CASSFRSNTGELFF
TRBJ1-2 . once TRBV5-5 TGTGCCAGCAGCTTGGGGGCTGGAGGCTACACCTTC CASSLGAGGYTF
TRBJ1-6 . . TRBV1 TGCACCAGCAGCCAAGGCCGGGGGGCCCCTTGTAATTCACCCCTCCACTTT CTSSQGRGAPCNSPLHF
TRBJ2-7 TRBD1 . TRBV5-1 TGCGCCAGCAGCTTGGGCGACAGGGAATACGAGCAGTACTTC CASSLGDREYEQYF
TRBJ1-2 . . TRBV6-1 TGTGCCAGCACCCGGACCGATCTGGGCTACACCTTC CASTRTDLGYTF
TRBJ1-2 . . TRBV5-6 TGTGCCAGCAGCTTGGACGGGGTGCCCTATGGCTACACCTTC CASSLDGVPYGYTF
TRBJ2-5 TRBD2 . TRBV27 TGTGCCAGCGGGCTGGGACTAGCGGGAGAGACCCAGTACTTC CASGLGLAGETQYF
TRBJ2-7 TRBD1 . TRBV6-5 TGTGCCAGCAGTCGTAGGACAGGCTACGAGCAGTACTTC CASSRRTGYEQYF
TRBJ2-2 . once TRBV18 TGTGCCAGCTCACCAATTACCCAGTCGAACACCGGGGAGCTGTTTTTT CASSPITQSNTGELFF
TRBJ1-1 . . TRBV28 TGTGCCAGCAGTTTATCGGGGGGGAGCACTGAAGCTTTCTTT CASSLSGGSTEAFF
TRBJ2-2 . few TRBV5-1 TGCGCCAGCAGCTTCGGGGGGCGCACCGGGGAGCTGTTTTTT CASSFGGRTGELFF
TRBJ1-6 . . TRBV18 TGTGCCAGCTCAGAAGCCCATCAATCACCCCTCCACTTT CASSEAHQSPLHF
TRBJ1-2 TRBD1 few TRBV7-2 TGTGCCAGCAGCTTAACGGGACAGGTTGGCTACACCTTC CASSLTGQVGYTF
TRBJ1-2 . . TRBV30 TGTGCCTGGGACGGGGGGCATGGCTACACCTTC CAWDGGHGYTF
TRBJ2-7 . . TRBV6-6 TGTGCCAGCAGTTGGCCCCAGGGGGGCGAGCAGTACTTC CASSWPQGGEQYF
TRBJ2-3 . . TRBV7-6 TGTGCCAGCAGCTTTCTTCGCACAGATACGCAGTATTTT CASSFLRTDTQYF
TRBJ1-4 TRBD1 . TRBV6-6 TGTGCCGGACAGGGGGCCTATAATGAAAAACTGTTTTTT CAGQGAYNEKLFF